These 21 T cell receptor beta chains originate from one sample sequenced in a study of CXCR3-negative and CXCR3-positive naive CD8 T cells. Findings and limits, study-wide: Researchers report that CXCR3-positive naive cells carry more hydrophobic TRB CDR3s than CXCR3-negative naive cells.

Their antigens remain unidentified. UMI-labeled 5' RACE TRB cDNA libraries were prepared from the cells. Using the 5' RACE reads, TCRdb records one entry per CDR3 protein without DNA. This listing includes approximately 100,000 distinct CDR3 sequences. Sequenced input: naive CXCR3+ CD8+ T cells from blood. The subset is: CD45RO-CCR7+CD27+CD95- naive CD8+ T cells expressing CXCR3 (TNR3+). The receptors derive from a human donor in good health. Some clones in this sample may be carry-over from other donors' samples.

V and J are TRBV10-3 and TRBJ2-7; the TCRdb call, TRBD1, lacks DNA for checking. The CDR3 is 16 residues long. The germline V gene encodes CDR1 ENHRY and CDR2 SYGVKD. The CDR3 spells CAISGMRYRDSYEQYF.

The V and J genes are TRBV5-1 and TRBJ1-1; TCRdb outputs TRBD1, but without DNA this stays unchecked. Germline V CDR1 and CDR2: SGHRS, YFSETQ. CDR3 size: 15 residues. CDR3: CASSEGQGLNTEAFF.

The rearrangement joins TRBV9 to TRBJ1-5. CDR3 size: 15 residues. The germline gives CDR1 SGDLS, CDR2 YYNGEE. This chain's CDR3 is CASSVDAKSNQPQHF.

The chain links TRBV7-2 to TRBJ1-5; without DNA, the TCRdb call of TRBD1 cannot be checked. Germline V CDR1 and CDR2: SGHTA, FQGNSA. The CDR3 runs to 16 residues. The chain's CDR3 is CASSLTGTFSNQPQHF.

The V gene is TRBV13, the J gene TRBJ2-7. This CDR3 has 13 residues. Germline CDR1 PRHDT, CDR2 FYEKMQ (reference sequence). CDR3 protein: CASSLRTSYEQYF.

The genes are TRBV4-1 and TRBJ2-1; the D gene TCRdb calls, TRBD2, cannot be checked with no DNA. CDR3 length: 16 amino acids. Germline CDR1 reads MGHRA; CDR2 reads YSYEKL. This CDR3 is CASSQDQGLAGNEQFF.

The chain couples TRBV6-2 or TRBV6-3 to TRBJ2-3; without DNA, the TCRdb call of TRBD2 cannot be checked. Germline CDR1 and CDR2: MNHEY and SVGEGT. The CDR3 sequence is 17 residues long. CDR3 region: CASSYSGLAGVGDTQYF.

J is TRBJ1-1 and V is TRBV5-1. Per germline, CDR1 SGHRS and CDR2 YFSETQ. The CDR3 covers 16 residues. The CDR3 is CASSRTVGVSNTEAFF.

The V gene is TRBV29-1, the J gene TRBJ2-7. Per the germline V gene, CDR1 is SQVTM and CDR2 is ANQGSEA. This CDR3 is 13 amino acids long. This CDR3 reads CSVTPGSTYEQYF.

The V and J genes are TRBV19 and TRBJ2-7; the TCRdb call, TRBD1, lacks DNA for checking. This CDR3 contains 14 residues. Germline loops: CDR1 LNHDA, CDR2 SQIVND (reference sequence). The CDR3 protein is CASSEAGSLYEQYF. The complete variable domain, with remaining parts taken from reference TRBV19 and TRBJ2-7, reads DGGITQSPKYLFRKEGQNVTLSCEQNLNHDAMYWYRQDPGQGLRLIYYSQIVNDFQKGDIAEGYSVSREKKESFPLTVTSAQKNPTAFYLCASSEAGSLYEQYFGPGTRLTVT.

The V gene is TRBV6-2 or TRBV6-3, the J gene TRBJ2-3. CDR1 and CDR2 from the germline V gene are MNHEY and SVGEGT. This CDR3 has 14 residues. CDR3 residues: CASSYSTSTDTQYF.

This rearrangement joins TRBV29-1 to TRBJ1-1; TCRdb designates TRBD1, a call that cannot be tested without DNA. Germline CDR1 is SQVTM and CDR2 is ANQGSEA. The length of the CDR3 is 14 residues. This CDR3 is CSVTGGQLSTEAFF.

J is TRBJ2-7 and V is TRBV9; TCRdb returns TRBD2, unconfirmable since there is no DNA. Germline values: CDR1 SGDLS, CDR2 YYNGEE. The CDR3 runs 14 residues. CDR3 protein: CASSTSGREEEQYF.

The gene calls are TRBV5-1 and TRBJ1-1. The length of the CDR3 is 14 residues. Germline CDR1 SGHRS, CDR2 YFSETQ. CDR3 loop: CASSLVRVIVEAFF.

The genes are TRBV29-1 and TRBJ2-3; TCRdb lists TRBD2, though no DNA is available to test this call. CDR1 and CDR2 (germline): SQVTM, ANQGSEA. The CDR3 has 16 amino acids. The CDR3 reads CSVPLGLAGDTDTQYF.

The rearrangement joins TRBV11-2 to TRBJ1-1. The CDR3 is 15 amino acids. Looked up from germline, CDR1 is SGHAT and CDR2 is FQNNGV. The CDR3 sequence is CASSLGPAERDEAFF.

The CDR3: CASSPYGGATEAFF. V and J are TRBV5-1 and TRBJ1-1; the D gene TCRdb calls, TRBD1, cannot be checked with no DNA. This CDR3 has 14 residues. Germline V gene lookup returns CDR1 SGHRS and CDR2 YFSETQ.

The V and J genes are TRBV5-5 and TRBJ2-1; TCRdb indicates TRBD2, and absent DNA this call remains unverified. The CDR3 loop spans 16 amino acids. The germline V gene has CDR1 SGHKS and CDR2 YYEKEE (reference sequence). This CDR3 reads CASSVPPGLAFNEQFF.

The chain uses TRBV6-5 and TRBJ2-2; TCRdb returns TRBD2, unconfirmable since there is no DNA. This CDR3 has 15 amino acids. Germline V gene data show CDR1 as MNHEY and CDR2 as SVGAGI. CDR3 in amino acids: CASSYEGPLTGELFF.

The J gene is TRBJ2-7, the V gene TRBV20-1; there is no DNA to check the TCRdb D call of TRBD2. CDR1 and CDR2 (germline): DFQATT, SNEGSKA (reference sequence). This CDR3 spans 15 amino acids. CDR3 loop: CSARDPGLAAYEQYF.

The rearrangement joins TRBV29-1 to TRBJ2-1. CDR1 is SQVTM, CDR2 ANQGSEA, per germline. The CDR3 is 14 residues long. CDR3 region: CSPFSDSSYNEQFF.